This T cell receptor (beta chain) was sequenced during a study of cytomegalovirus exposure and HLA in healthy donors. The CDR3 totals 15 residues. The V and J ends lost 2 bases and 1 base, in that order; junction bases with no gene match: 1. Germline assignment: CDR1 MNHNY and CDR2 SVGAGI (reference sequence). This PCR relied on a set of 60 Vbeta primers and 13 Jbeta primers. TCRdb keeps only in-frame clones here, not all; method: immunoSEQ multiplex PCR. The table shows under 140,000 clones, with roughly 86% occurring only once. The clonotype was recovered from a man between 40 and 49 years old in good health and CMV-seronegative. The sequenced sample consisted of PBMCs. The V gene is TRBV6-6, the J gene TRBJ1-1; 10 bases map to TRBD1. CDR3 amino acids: CASSYGDRGNTEAFF. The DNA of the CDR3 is TGTGCCAGCAGTTACGGGGACAGGGGGAACACTGAAGCTTTCTTT.